These 21 T cell receptor beta chains were sequenced from one sample in a study of shared clonotypes between healthy human individuals. Assay: immunoSEQ multiplex PCR; the TCRdb copy retains only in-frame clones and omits some. The table lists over 2 million clones, roughly 96% of them singletons. The sequenced sample consisted of naive CD4+ T cells sorted from blood. Subset noted: CD45RA+ positively selected. These receptors came from a young man in good health.

In this sample, this clone turned up a few times. The genes are TRBV6-1 and TRBJ1-5; TRBD1 matches 9 bases. The CDR3 sequence is 15 residues long. Per germline, CDR1 MNHNS and CDR2 SASEGT. V dropped 3 bases and J dropped 5; count of bases not matched to a gene: 5. CDR3 in amino acids: CASSEGQGGYQPQHF. DNA of the CDR3: TGTGCCAGCAGTGAGGGACAGGGTGGGTATCAGCCCCAGCATTTT.

The V call is TRBV5-1, the J call TRBJ2-5; 11 bases map to TRBD2. CDR1 is SGHRS, CDR2 YFSETQ, per germline. This CDR3 region has 15 residues. Losses at the gene ends were 3 bases for V and 5 bases for J; bases not matched to a gene: 6. The DNA of the CDR3 is TGCGCCAGCAGCTCAATAGCGGGGGGGCTGGAGACCCAGTACTTC. It translates to CASSSIAGGLETQYF. Full variable domain (outside the CDR3, taken from reference TRBV5-1 and TRBJ2-5): KAGVTQTPRYLIKTRGQQVTLSCSPISGHRSVSWYQQTPGQGLQFLFEYFSETQRNKGNFPGRFSGRQFSNSRSEMNVSTLELGDSALYLCASSSIAGGLETQYFGPGTRLLVL.

The chain uses TRBV28 and TRBJ2-5; D perhaps matches TRBD1 (5 bases). The CDR3 is made up of 14 amino acids. V lost 3 bases to trimming and J lost 2 bases, with 10 bases between them. Per germline, CDR1 MDHEN and CDR2 SYDVKM. CDR3 amino acids: CASSLPQGQETQYF. The CDR3 DNA sequence: TGTGCCAGCAGTTTGCCCCAGGGTCAAGAGACCCAGTACTTC.

This chain joins TRBV28 and TRBJ1-3; 7 bases align to TRBD1. The CDR3 contains 17 residues. Per the germline V gene, CDR1 is MDHEN and CDR2 is SYDVKM. V was clipped by 3 bases and J by 0 bases; unmatched bases: 8. CDR3 loop: CASSLSGTALSGNTIYF. Here the CDR3 DNA reads TGTGCCAGCAGTTTGTCCGGGACAGCCCTCTCTGGAAACACCATATATTTT.

V is TRBV6-5 and J is TRBJ2-7; 9 bases agree with TRBD1. This CDR3 has 13 amino acids. Per the germline V gene, CDR1 is MNHEY and CDR2 is SVGAGI. V gave up 4 bases and J gave up 6 bases; unmatched junction bases: 4. CDR3 amino acids: CASSLGQGGEQYF. Here the CDR3 DNA reads TGTGCCAGCAGTTTGGGACAGGGAGGCGAGCAGTACTTC.

The V call is TRBV11-2, the J call TRBJ1-1, with D unclear. Germline CDR1 SGHAT, CDR2 FQNNGV. The CDR3 sequence is 14 residues long. Trimming shortened V by 3 bases and J by 1 base, and 9 bases separated the two germline ends. The CDR3 nucleotides read TGTGCCAGCAGCTTCTCGGGGAAGAACACTGAAGCTTTCTTT. Protein: CASSFSGKNTEAFF.

This sequence joins TRBV6-5 and TRBJ1-3; TRBD1 might be the D (5 bases). The CDR3 sequence is 15 residues long. Germline CDR1 MNHEY, CDR2 SVGAGI. Trimming stripped 5 bases from V and 4 bases from J, with 15 bases between. The CDR3 DNA sequence: TGTGCCAGCAGTAGGGGTCGGAACTCGGGAAACACCATATATTTT. Translated, it gives CASSRGRNSGNTIYF.

J is TRBJ1-1 and V is TRBV11-2; no firm D call. The V gene lost 2 bases and the J gene lost 10 bases, with 14 bases spanning the gap. The germline V gene has CDR1 SGHAT and CDR2 FQNNGV. The length of the CDR3 is 13 residues. CDR3 in DNA: TGTGCCAGCAGCTTAACCCTAGAAGGGAGAGCTTTCTTT. Encoded protein: CASSLTLEGRAFF.

This rearrangement joins TRBV28 to TRBJ2-1, with 9 bases fitting TRBD1. This CDR3 contains 15 residues. From germline, CDR1 is MDHEN and CDR2 SYDVKM. J lost 3 bases, V lost 2 bases, and 2 bases had no gene match. DNA of the CDR3: TGTGCCAGCAGTTTAGGGGGACAGGGCTACAATGAGCAGTTCTTC. As protein: CASSLGGQGYNEQFF.

The rearrangement uses TRBV6-5 and TRBJ2-7, with 7 bases fitting TRBD1. The CDR3 has 15 residues. The ends lost 6 bases at V and 3 bases at J; junction bases unmatched: 11. Germline assignment: CDR1 MNHEY and CDR2 SVGAGI. The DNA for the CDR3 is TGTGCCAGCAGCAGACAGGGTTTGGCGAACTACGAGCAGTACTTC. This codes for CASSRQGLANYEQYF.

This chain uses TRBV5-6 with TRBJ2-1; D is uncertain. Looked up from germline, CDR1 is SGHDT and CDR2 is YYEEEE. V lost 0 bases to trimming and J lost 4 bases, with 8 bases between them. The CDR3 length is 14 residues. CDR3 sequence (DNA): TGTGCCAGCAGCTTGGGGGTCGCTTACAATGAGCAGTTCTTC. This translates into CASSLGVAYNEQFF.

The chain combines TRBV9 with TRBJ2-7, with 7 positions matching TRBD1. This CDR3 spans 15 amino acids. V lost 4 bases and J lost 2; bases outside the gene matches: 9. Germline V gene lookup returns CDR1 SGDLS and CDR2 YYNGEE. The CDR3 here is CASSKGGAGAYEQYF. The CDR3 coding sequence is TGTGCCAGCAGCAAAGGGGGCGCAGGCGCCTACGAGCAGTACTTC.

This clone was detected only once. J is TRBJ1-2 and V is TRBV2, with D unresolved. Germline-derived CDR1 and CDR2 are SNHLY and FYNNEI. Trimming removed 6 bases from V and 6 bases from J, with 8 bases in between. The CDR3 totals 11 residues. In DNA form, the CDR3 reads TGTGCCAGCAGAGGGATGGATGGCTACACCTTC. This translates into CASRGMDGYTF.

As concerns this clone: Other DNA sequences in this specimen translate into the identical CDR3. The V call is TRBV14, the J call TRBJ2-3; TRBD1 matches 9 bases. The CDR3 length is 14 residues. Germline lookup yields CDR1 SGHDN and CDR2 FVKESK. The J segment lost 7 bases and the V segment lost 1 base, leaving 3 bases of the junction unmatched. For the CDR3, the DNA is TGTGCCAGCAGCCAAGGACAGGGGGGAAATACGCAGTATTTT. This gives the protein CASSQGQGGNTQYF.

The chain combines TRBV18 with TRBJ2-6; TRBD2 might be the D (6 bases). V was cut by 0 bases and J by 0 bases, with 18 bases left in between. The CDR3 length is 20 residues. The germline V gene has CDR1 KGHSH and CDR2 LQKENI. For the CDR3, the DNA is TGTGCCAGCTCACCACCGGGTCAACTAGCATACGGCTCTGGGGCCAACGTCCTGACTTTC. Translation gives CASSPPGQLAYGSGANVLTF.

This clone appeared once. The chain recombines TRBV30 with TRBJ1-3, with D possibly TRBD1 on 6 matching bases. This CDR3 region has 14 residues. Trimming removed 5 bases from V and 4 bases from J, with 15 bases in between. CDR1 is GTSNPN and CDR2 is SVGIG in the germline V gene (reference sequence). CDR3 sequence (DNA): TGTGCCTGGGTGTGGGGGCTCAACGGAAACACCATATATTTT. This codes for CAWVWGLNGNTIYF.

This clone was detected once. Different DNA sequences within this sample yield the same CDR3. This sequence joins TRBV5-4 and TRBJ2-3; 7 bases are a match to TRBD1. The germline CDR1 and CDR2 sequences are SGHNT and YYREEE (reference sequence). V lost 0 bases to trimming and J lost 4 bases; unmatched junction nucleotides: 2. The length of the CDR3 is 14 residues. The CDR3, as DNA: TGTGCCAGCAGCTTGGGACAGGGCCCAGATACGCAGTATTTT. As protein: CASSLGQGPDTQYF. Combining the CDR3 with reference TRBV5-4 and TRBJ2-3 gives the whole variable domain ETGVTQSPTHLIKTRGQQVTLRCSSQSGHNTVSWYQQALGQGPQFIFQYYREEENGRGNFPPRFSGLQFPNYSSELNVNALELDDSALYLCASSLGQGPDTQYFGPGTRLTVL.

The chain uses TRBV6-5 and TRBJ2-7; D is unresolved. Trimming left V 6 bases short and J 0 bases short, with 12 bases between. This CDR3 spans 14 amino acids. Germline V gene lookup returns CDR1 MNHEY and CDR2 SVGAGI. The CDR3 DNA reads as TGTGCCAGCAGCTTACAAGGGCTCTCCTACGAGCAGTACTTC. As protein: CASSLQGLSYEQYF.

The genes are TRBV28 and TRBJ1-1, with D possibly TRBD1 on 6 matching bases. This CDR3 region has 14 residues. In germline, CDR1 is MDHEN, CDR2 SYDVKM. The V end lost 4 bases, the J end lost 1 base, and 10 bases lay between the germline ends. The CDR3 region has the DNA TGTGCCAGCAGTTCCGGGACAAAGAACACTGAAGCTTTCTTT. Encoded protein: CASSSGTKNTEAFF.

V and J are TRBV5-1 and TRBJ2-7; 8 bases are a match to TRBD2. The CDR3 covers 15 residues. Germline V CDR1 and CDR2: SGHRS, YFSETQ. V gave up 3 bases and J gave up 3 bases; unmatched junction bases: 8. In DNA, the CDR3 is TGCGCCAGCAGCTCGTCCGGGGGGGCTTTCTACGAGCAGTACTTC. As protein: CASSSSGGAFYEQYF.

The chain links TRBV5-4 to TRBJ2-7; D could derive from TRBD1 or TRBD2 (5 bases each). V dropped 2 bases and J dropped 6 bases, with 15 bases sitting between them. CDR1 and CDR2 from the germline V gene are SGHNT and YYREEE (reference sequence). The CDR3 totals 14 residues. The CDR3 bases are TGTGCCAGCAGCTTAAGAGGGACCCCCTCCGAGCAGTACTTC. Its translation is CASSLRGTPSEQYF.